These T cell receptor beta chains were read from a single sample in a study of blood T cell repertoires in COVID-19. Some clones are missing from TCRdb's copy, which holds only in-frame ones; the method was immunoSEQ multiplex PCR. The table shows 190,000 or so clones, with approximately 87% occurring only once. Sequenced input: peripheral blood. The source of these receptors is a woman between 18 and 29 years old who had recovered from COVID-19. Each CDR3 is given with its conserved first and last residue. The D gene is left open where the match is weak. Clone size is stated in some rows and not others, as once, few, many or a class when expanded.

j_call,d_call,v_call,clone_size,cdr3_nt,cdr3_aa
TRBJ2-1,TRBD2,TRBV7-8,once,TGTGCCAGCAGCTTTAGCGGGAGGGCCCGCAATGAGCAGTTCTTC,CASSFSGRARNEQFF
TRBJ2-1,.,TRBV7-9,.,TGTGCCAGCAGCTTACGGGGCAATGAGCAGTTCTTC,CASSLRGNEQFF
TRBJ1-2,.,TRBV2,once,TGTGCCAGCAGGCAGGGCTATGGCTACACCTTC,CASRQGYGYTF
TRBJ1-1,TRBD1,TRBV12-5,.,TGTGCTAGTGGCCGGGGGACAGGGAACACTGAAGCTTTCTTT,CASGRGTGNTEAFF
TRBJ2-7,TRBD2,TRBV5-4,few,TGTGCCAGCAGCCCCGCGGTAGCGGGGTTCGACGAGCAGTACTTC,CASSPAVAGFDEQYF
TRBJ1-2,.,TRBV6-5,.,TGTGCCAGCGTAGGCGGTAAACGGGGCTATGGCTACACCTTC,CASVGGKRGYGYTF
TRBJ2-1,TRBD2,TRBV11-2,.,TGTGCCAGCCTGATAGCGGGGTTCAATGAGCAGTTCTTC,CASLIAGFNEQFF
TRBJ1-1,TRBD1,TRBV10-3,.,TGTGCCATCGGGACCCCAGACAGGGGTGACACTGAAGCTTTCTTT,CAIGTPDRGDTEAFF
TRBJ2-5,TRBD2,TRBV6-1,.,TGTGCCAGCAGTGAATCGGCGGGGACGGGGGGGGAGACCCAGTACTTC,CASSESAGTGGETQYF
TRBJ2-1,TRBD2,TRBV20-1,.,TGCAGTGCTAGTCGGGCTAGCGGGAGTCCCTACAATGAGCAGTTCTTC,CSASRASGSPYNEQFF
TRBJ2-5,.,TRBV4-1,.,TGCGCCAGCAGCCAAGAGGGGAACAGGGATGAGACCCAGTACTTC,CASSQEGNRDETQYF
TRBJ2-1,TRBD2,TRBV24-1,.,TGTGCCACCAGTGACGTTAGCGGGAGTAACAATGAGCAGTTCTTC,CATSDVSGSNNEQFF
TRBJ1-5,.,TRBV19,few,TGTGCCAGTATGGGAGAAGAGCATAGCAATCAGCCCCAGCATTTT,CASMGEEHSNQPQHF
TRBJ1-6,.,TRBV14,.,TGTGCCAGCAGCCAAGAGGCAGGGCACGATTATAATTCACCCCTCCACTTT,CASSQEAGHDYNSPLHF
TRBJ2-1,TRBD2,TRBV27,few,TGTGCCAGCCGCGGGAGGGCCGGGAATGAGCAGTTCTTC,CASRGRAGNEQFF
TRBJ2-3,TRBD2,TRBV10-3,.,TGTGCCATCAGTGATTCGGCTAGCGGCACTAGCACAGATACGCAGTATTTT,CAISDSASGTSTDTQYF
TRBJ2-5,TRBD2,TRBV4-1,.,TGCGCCAGCAGCCAAGATTTAGCGGGACAAGAGACCCAGTACTTC,CASSQDLAGQETQYF
TRBJ1-4,.,TRBV5-1,.,TGCGCCAGCAGCTACGACAGTTCAACTAATGAAAAACTGTTTTTT,CASSYDSSTNEKLFF
TRBJ1-1,.,TRBV7-3,.,TGTGCCAGCAGCTTAGAACAGGGTATCACTGAAGCTTTCTTT,CASSLEQGITEAFF
TRBJ2-1,TRBD1,TRBV11-2,few,TGTGCCAGCAGCTTAGAGGGGGACAGGGAGGTGTTCTTC,CASSLEGDREVFF
TRBJ2-7,.,TRBV20-1,.,TGCAGTGCTAGTAGTGACAGGAGAACCTACGAGCAGTACTTC,CSASSDRRTYEQYF
TRBJ2-1,.,TRBV4-3,.,TGCGCCAGCAGCCAAGATCTGAGGGCTACTACCAATGAGCAGTTCTTC,CASSQDLRATTNEQFF
TRBJ2-1,.,TRBV5-6,.,TGTGCCAGCAGCTTGGACACAGGGAGCTCCTACAATGAGCAGTTCTTC,CASSLDTGSSYNEQFF
TRBJ2-1,TRBD2,TRBV4-3,.,TGCGCCAGCAGCCCTAGCGGGAGTTACAATGAGCAGTTCTTC,CASSPSGSYNEQFF
TRBJ2-1,TRBD1,TRBV2,.,TGTGCCAGCAGTCCCGGGACAGCCCCGGGAAATGAGCAGTTCTTC,CASSPGTAPGNEQFF
TRBJ1-4,.,TRBV5-5,.,TGTGCCAGCAGCCGGGGTGAAGGGCTCGAAAAACTGTTTTTT,CASSRGEGLEKLFF
TRBJ2-1,TRBD2,TRBV27,.,TGTGCCAGCAGTCTACAAACCCTAGCGGGAGTCAACAATGAGCAGTTCTTC,CASSLQTLAGVNNEQFF
TRBJ1-3,.,TRBV7-2,few,TGTGCCAGCAGCTTAGAAGCAGGGTGGGCCGGAAACACCATATATTTT,CASSLEAGWAGNTIYF
TRBJ2-1,.,TRBV19,.,TGTGCCAGTAGTATAGGTTGGGCCAGGGCCGTTTACAATGAGCAGTTCTTC,CASSIGWARAVYNEQFF
TRBJ1-5,.,TRBV6-1,.,TGTGCCAGCAGTGAACGAGTCGGTAATCAGCCCCAGCATTTT,CASSERVGNQPQHF
TRBJ2-2,.,TRBV19,.,TGTGCCAGTAGTATCCGGACAACGAACACCGGGGAGCTGTTTTTT,CASSIRTTNTGELFF
TRBJ2-6,TRBD2,TRBV4-2,.,TGTGCCAGCAGCCATCCGACTAGCGCCACCTCTGGGGCCAACGTCCTGACTTTC,CASSHPTSATSGANVLTF